The 23 T cell receptor beta chains presented below share a single source sample, sequenced in a study of spatial heterogeneity in lung cancer. Study observations and caveats: The number of expanded tumor alpha and beta chains correlated with mutation number.

Stated time point: sample taken at primary tumor resection. These TCRs are of unknown antigen specificity. From the 5' RACE reads, TCRdb called clonotypes with MiXCR, one entry per CDR3 protein. The sample lists fewer than 20,000 distinct CDR3 sequences, around 7% occurring once. This specimen consisted of lung tumor tissue, obtained at surgery. These receptors came from a female donor with early-stage non-small cell lung cancer.

This clonotype has ten or more counts. The genes are TRBV30 and TRBJ1-1; a possible D gene is TRBD1 (6 bases). V lost 5 bases, J lost 4 bases, and 11 bases lay in between. The CDR3 has 12 residues. CDR1 and CDR2 from the germline V gene are GTSNPN and SVGIG (reference sequence). DNA for the CDR3: TGTGCCTGGGGGAGGGGGACCACTGAAGCTTTCTTT. This gives the protein CAWGRGTTEAFF.

This clonotype occurred many times. The chain is built from TRBV6-2 or TRBV6-3 and TRBJ2-5; 10 bases fit TRBD2. CDR3 size: 16 residues. The germline gives CDR1 MNHEY, CDR2 SVGEGT. Trimming took 5 bases from V and 4 from J; bases not matched to a gene: 10. The CDR3: CASSDPLAGARETQYF. As DNA, the CDR3 is TGTGCCAGCAGTGACCCGCTAGCGGGGGCCAGAGAGACCCAGTACTTC.

CDR3 sequence reads: CSVSDRLNNEQFF. The CDR3 bases are TGCAGCGTATCGGACAGGCTAAACAATGAGCAGTTCTTC. The chain is built from TRBV29-1 and TRBJ2-1; 7 nucleotides match TRBD1. This CDR3 is built from 13 residues. J gave up 5 bases and V 6 bases, and 7 bases lay outside the gene matches. CDR1 and CDR2 (germline): SQVTM, ANQGSEA.

This clonotype ranks as medium-sized. The chain employs TRBV12-3 or TRBV12-4 and TRBJ1-5; 8 nucleotides agree with TRBD1. Losses at the gene ends were 6 bases for V and 5 bases for J; bases not matched to a gene: 12. The CDR3 runs to 16 residues. CDR3 region: CASSPTGQAGHQPQHF. The CDR3 region has the DNA TGTGCCAGCAGCCCCACGGGACAGGCGGGACATCAGCCCCAGCATTTT.

This clonotype showed up many times. V is TRBV6-5 and J is TRBJ1-6, with 8 positions matching TRBD1. Germline V lookup: CDR1 MNHEY, CDR2 SVGAGI. The CDR3 runs 19 residues. V trimming: 2 bases; J trimming: 4 bases; junction bases outside the gene matches: 13. CDR3: CASSYKGTGNTAYNSPLHF. The CDR3 nucleotides are TGTGCCAGCAGTTACAAAGGGACAGGCAACACAGCGTATAATTCACCCCTCCACTTT.

The chain couples TRBV6-1 to TRBJ2-5, with 10 positions matching TRBD1. With 6 bases clipped from V and 6 bases from J, the junction kept 10 bases outside the gene matches. The V gene's germline CDR1 is MNHNS and CDR2 SASEGT. The CDR3 covers 15 residues. The CDR3 bases are TGTGCCAGCAGCACAGACAGGGGGCTGAAAAAGACCCAGTACTTC. Translation: CASSTDRGLKKTQYF.

This clonotype has at least ten counts. V and J are TRBV7-3 and TRBJ2-1, with D perhaps matching TRBD1 (8 bases). The CDR3 contains 15 residues. Germline V gene lookup returns CDR1 SGHTA and CDR2 FQGTGA. The ends were cut back, 5 bases at V and 1 base at J, with 12 bases in the middle. The CDR3 reads CASSPQGGSYNEQFF. CDR3 nucleotide sequence: TGTGCCAGCAGCCCACAGGGGGGGTCCTACAATGAGCAGTTCTTC.

This clonotype was seen repeatedly, ten times or more. The J gene is TRBJ2-2, the V gene TRBV12-3 or TRBV12-4, with D possibly TRBD2 on 5 matching bases. The CDR3 is 15 residues long. Trimming pared 5 bases from V and 6 bases from J, leaving 16 bases between. For the CDR3, the DNA is TGTGCCAGCAGTCCGACCCCCACAGCGGCCGGGGAGCTGTTTTTT. Protein product: CASSPTPTAAGELFF.

This clonotype was seen many times. The chain joins TRBV2 to TRBJ1-5, with 8 bases fitting TRBD1. After removal of 6 bases from V and 2 bases from J, the junction contained 12 bases not matched to a gene. Germline assignment: CDR1 SNHLY and CDR2 FYNNEI. This CDR3 is 17 amino acids long. The CDR3 sequence: CASRQDRVGIGNQPQHF. The CDR3 DNA sequence: TGTGCCAGCAGACAGGACAGGGTGGGGATTGGCAATCAGCCCCAGCATTTT.

CDR3 bases: TGCAGTGCTAGAGCGGCTGGTGGGGATCCGGGGAACACTGAAGCTTTCTTT. It codes for CSARAAGGDPGNTEAFF. The V and J genes are TRBV20-1 and TRBJ1-1; D unresolved. The germline gives CDR1 DFQATT, CDR2 SNEGSKA (reference sequence). Deletions cut 1 base from V and 1 base from J, with 19 bases between. The CDR3 runs to 17 residues.

This clonotype came up a few times. The rearrangement joins TRBV6-1 to TRBJ1-5, with TRBD1 matching 8 bases. V trimming: 2 bases; J trimming: 0 bases; junction bases outside the gene matches: 6. The CDR3 contains 17 residues. Germline V gene data show CDR1 as MNHNS and CDR2 as SASEGT. CDR3 sequence reads: CASSEWQGANSNQPQHF. CDR3 nucleotide sequence: TGTGCCAGCAGTGAATGGCAGGGGGCTAATAGCAATCAGCCCCAGCATTTT.

This clonotype was seen ten or more times. The rearrangement uses TRBV10-3 and TRBJ1-1; D is undetermined. CDR1 ENHRY and CDR2 SYGVKD come from the germline V gene. The CDR3 is 13 amino acids. Trimming took off 2 bases at V and 4 bases at J, with 8 bases between the two ends. The CDR3 sequence is CAISEHGSTEAFF. The DNA of the CDR3 is TGTGCCATCAGTGAGCACGGAAGCACTGAAGCTTTCTTT.

This clonotype showed up many times. The chain links TRBV12-3 or TRBV12-4 to TRBJ2-1; TRBD1 matches at 9 bases. The CDR3 sequence is 17 residues long. J gave up 4 bases and V 2 bases, and 9 bases lay outside the gene matches. CDR3 region: CASSLSRTGAIYNEQFF. The CDR3 nucleotides read TGTGCCAGCAGTTTATCCCGGACAGGGGCGATATACAATGAGCAGTTCTTC.

This clonotype was seen ten or more times. The chain is built from TRBV29-1 and TRBJ2-3; D remains unclear. Per germline, CDR1 SQVTM and CDR2 ANQGSEA. This CDR3 contains 10 residues. Trimming stripped 3 bases from V and 6 bases from J, with 4 bases between. CDR3 sequence reads: CSVDTDTQYF. CDR3 sequence (DNA): TGCAGCGTTGATACGGATACGCAGTATTTT.

This clonotype was found many times. The chain employs TRBV5-1 and TRBJ2-5, with D possibly TRBD1 on 7 matching bases. Germline V gene sequence: CDR1 SGHRS, CDR2 YFSETQ. The V gene lost 4 bases and the J gene lost 5 bases, with 18 bases spanning the gap. The CDR3 sequence is 15 residues long. CDR3 sequence (DNA): TGCGCCAGCAGCGTCGGGAGAGGGGGCTGGGAGACCCAGTACTTC. Its translation is CASSVGRGGWETQYF.

The V gene is TRBV6-4, the J gene TRBJ2-3; D is uncertain. This CDR3 spans 13 amino acids. Looked up from germline, CDR1 is MRHNA and CDR2 is SNTAGT. V lost 3 bases to trimming and J lost 2 bases, with 6 bases between them. CDR3 DNA: TGTGCCAGCAGTGAGGGCTCCACAGATACGCAGTATTTT. Its translation is CASSEGSTDTQYF.

This clonotype was recorded many times. The chain employs TRBV9 and TRBJ2-2, with D uncertain. CDR1 is SGDLS and CDR2 is YYNGEE in the germline V gene. This CDR3 comprises 17 residues. With 1 base removed from V and 1 base from J, the gap between germline ends came to 14 bases. In DNA, the CDR3 is TGTGCCAGCAGCGTAATCGGGTTCCCGATGAACACCGGGGAGCTGTTTTTT. This gives the protein CASSVIGFPMNTGELFF.

The genes are TRBV7-3 and TRBJ2-2; D might be TRBD1 (6 bases). The CDR3 runs 15 residues. In germline, CDR1 is SGHTA, CDR2 FQGTGA. V gave up 5 bases and J gave up 0 bases, with 10 bases separating them. CDR3 nucleotide sequence: TGTGCCAGCAGCCCGGACAGCGCGAACACCGGGGAGCTGTTTTTT. Residues: CASSPDSANTGELFF.

This clonotype has ten or more counts. This chain uses TRBV23-1 with TRBJ1-5; 7 bases fit TRBD1. TRBV23-1 is flagged as an ORF with uncertain function. The junction had 10 bases not matched to a gene; V was cut back by 3 bases and J by 2 bases. The CDR3 contains 17 residues. The CDR3 is CASSHPSQGGGNQPQHF. The CDR3 DNA reads as TGCGCCAGCAGTCACCCCAGTCAGGGGGGCGGCAATCAGCCCCAGCATTTT.

The V gene is TRBV9, the J gene TRBJ1-1; TRBD1 might be the D (5 bases). Germline CDR1 is SGDLS and CDR2 is YYNGEE. The CDR3 runs to 15 residues. Trimming removed 5 bases at V and 0 bases at J, with 14 bases between. The CDR3 here is CASRLETDMNTEAFF. For the CDR3, the DNA is TGTGCCAGCAGGTTAGAGACAGATATGAACACTGAAGCTTTCTTT.

CDR3 sequence (DNA): TGTGCCAGCTCACCACAGGGACTAGCAGGCGGGGAGCTGTTTTTT. Protein sequence: CASSPQGLAGGELFF. The chain is built from TRBV18 and TRBJ2-2, with 9 positions matching TRBD2. V trimming: 1 base; J trimming: 7 bases; junction bases outside the gene matches: 4. CDR3 length: 15 amino acids. The germline V gene encodes CDR1 KGHSH and CDR2 LQKENI.

The chain combines TRBV7-2 with TRBJ2-1; the match to TRBD2 covers 7 bases. This CDR3 has 15 residues. Per germline, CDR1 SGHTA and CDR2 FQGNSA. V was clipped by 8 bases and J by 3 bases; unmatched bases: 10. The CDR3 nucleotides are TGTGCCAGCGCCCTGGGGGGGTCTCACTACAATGAGCAGTTCTTC. Translated, it gives CASALGGSHYNEQFF.

This clonotype was observed at least ten times. CDR3 sequence reads: CAIKTGGDTQYF. CDR3 DNA: TGTGCCATCAAGACAGGGGGAGATACGCAGTATTTT. The chain is built from TRBV10-3 and TRBJ2-3; 9 nucleotides match TRBD1. With V trimmed by 7 bases and J by 5 bases, 1 base remained unmatched. Germline CDR1 and CDR2: ENHRY and SYGVKD. The CDR3 has 12 amino acids.